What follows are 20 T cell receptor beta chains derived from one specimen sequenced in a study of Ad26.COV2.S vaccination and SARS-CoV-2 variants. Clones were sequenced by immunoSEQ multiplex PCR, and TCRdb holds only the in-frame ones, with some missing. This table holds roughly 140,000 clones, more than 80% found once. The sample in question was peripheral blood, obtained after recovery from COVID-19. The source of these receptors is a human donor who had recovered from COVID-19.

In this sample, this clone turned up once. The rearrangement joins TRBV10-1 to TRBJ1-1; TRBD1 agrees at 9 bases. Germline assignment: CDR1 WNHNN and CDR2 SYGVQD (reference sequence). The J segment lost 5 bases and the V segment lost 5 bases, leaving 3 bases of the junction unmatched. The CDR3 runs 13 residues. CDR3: CASSHGQGTEAFF. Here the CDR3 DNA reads TGCGCCAGCAGTCACGGACAGGGGACTGAAGCTTTCTTT.

This CDR3 is CASRDTVGNQPQHF. The CDR3 DNA follows: TGTGCCAGCCGGGACACCGTAGGGAATCAGCCCCAGCATTTT. J is TRBJ1-5 and V is TRBV2; D may be TRBD1 (6 bases). V was shortened by 8 bases and J by 4 bases, with 15 bases between the two germline ends. CDR3 length equals 14 residues. CDR1 is SNHLY and CDR2 is FYNNEI in the germline V gene.

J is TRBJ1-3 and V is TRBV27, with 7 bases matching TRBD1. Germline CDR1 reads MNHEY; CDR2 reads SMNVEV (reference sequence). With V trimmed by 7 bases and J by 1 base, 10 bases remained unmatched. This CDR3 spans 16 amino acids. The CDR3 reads CASKPDRIASGNTIYF. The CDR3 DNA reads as TGTGCCAGCAAACCGGACAGGATCGCGTCTGGAAACACCATATATTTT.

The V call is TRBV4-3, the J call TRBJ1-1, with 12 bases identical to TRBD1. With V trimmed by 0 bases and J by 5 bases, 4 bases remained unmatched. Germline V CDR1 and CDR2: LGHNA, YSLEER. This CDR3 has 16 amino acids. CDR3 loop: CASSQDGTGGWTEAFF. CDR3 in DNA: TGCGCCAGCAGCCAAGATGGGACAGGGGGCTGGACTGAAGCTTTCTTT.

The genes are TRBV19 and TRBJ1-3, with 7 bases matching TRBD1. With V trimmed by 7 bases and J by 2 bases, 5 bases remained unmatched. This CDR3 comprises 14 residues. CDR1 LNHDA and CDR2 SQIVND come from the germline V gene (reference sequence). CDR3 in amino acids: CASTPGTAGNTIYF. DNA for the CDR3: TGTGCCAGTACCCCCGGGACAGCTGGAAACACCATATATTTT.

The CDR3 region is CASSYVQGGGNTIYF. Written as DNA, the CDR3 is TGTGCCAGCAGTTACGTACAGGGGGGTGGAAACACCATATATTTT. This chain uses TRBV6-5 with TRBJ1-3; 8 bases are a match to TRBD1. The J segment lost 3 bases and the V segment lost 2 bases, leaving 3 bases of the junction unmatched. Looked up from germline, CDR1 is MNHEY and CDR2 is SVGAGI. The CDR3 length is 15 residues.

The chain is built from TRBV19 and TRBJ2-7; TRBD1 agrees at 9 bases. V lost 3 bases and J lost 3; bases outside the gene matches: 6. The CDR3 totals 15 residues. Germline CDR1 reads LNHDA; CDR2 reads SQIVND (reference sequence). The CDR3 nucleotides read TGTGCCAGTAGTATGACAGGGGGGCCGAACTACGAGCAGTACTTC. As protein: CASSMTGGPNYEQYF.

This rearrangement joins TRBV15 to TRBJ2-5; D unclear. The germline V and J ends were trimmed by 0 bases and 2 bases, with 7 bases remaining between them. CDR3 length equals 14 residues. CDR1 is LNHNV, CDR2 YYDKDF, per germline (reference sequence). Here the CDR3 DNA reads TGTGCCACCAGCAGAGATCAGGAGCAAGAGACCCAGTACTTC. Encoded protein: CATSRDQEQETQYF.

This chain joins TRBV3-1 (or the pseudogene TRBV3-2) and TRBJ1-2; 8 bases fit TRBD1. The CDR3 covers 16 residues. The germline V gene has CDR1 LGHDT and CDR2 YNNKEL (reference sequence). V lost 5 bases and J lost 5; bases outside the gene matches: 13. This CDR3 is CASSTRDRGAWYGYTF. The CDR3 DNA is TGTGCCAGCAGCACCCGAGACAGGGGAGCGTGGTATGGCTACACCTTC.

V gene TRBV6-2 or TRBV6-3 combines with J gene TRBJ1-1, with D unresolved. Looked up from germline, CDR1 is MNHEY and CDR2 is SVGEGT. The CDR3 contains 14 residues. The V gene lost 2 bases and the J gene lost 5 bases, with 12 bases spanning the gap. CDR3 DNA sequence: TGTGCCAGCAGTTACGACCCCCAGCCTACTGAAGCTTTCTTT. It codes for CASSYDPQPTEAFF.

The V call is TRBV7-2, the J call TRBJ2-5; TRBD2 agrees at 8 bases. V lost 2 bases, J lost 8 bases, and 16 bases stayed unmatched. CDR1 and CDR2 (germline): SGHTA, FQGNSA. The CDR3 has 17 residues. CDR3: CASSLYFGGGLQGTQYF. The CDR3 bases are TGTGCCAGCAGCTTATATTTCGGGGGGGGACTTCAAGGTACCCAGTACTTC.

The CDR3 coding sequence is TGTGCCAGCAGCGGATACACTAGCGGCCAAGAGACCCAGTACTTC. Its translation is CASSGYTSGQETQYF. The chain joins TRBV7-2 to TRBJ2-5, with TRBD2 matching over 8 bases. The germline gives CDR1 SGHTA, CDR2 FQGNSA. V gave up 5 bases and J gave up 1 base; unmatched junction bases: 6. CDR3 length: 15 amino acids.

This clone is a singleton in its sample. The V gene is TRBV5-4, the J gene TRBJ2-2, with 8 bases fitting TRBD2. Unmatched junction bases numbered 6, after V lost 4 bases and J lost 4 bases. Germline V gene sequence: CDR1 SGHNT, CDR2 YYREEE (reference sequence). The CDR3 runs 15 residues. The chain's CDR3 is CASSPGGPITGELFF. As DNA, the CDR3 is TGTGCCAGCAGCCCGGGGGGGCCCATCACCGGGGAGCTGTTTTTT.

In nucleotides, the CDR3 is TGCAGTGCTAGGTCCCGGACTCAGGCTTTCTTT. It is translated as CSARSRTQAFF. The chain joins TRBV20-1 to TRBJ1-1, with D unresolved. The CDR3 contains 11 residues. Germline-derived CDR1 and CDR2 are DFQATT and SNEGSKA (reference sequence). Trimming removed 3 bases from V and 11 bases from J, with 13 bases in between.

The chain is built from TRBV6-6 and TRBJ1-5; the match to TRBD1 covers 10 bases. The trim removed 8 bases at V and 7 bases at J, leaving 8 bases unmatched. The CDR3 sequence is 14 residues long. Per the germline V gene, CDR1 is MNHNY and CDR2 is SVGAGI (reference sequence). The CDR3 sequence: CASRVTGGDQPQHF. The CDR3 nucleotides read TGTGCCAGCCGGGTGACAGGGGGCGACCAGCCCCAGCATTTT.

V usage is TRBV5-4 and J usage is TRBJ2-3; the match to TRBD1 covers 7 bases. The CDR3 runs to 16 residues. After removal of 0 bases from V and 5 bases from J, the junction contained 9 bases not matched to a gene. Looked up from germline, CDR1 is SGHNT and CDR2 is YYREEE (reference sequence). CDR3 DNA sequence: TGTGCCAGCAGCTTGGCCGGGACAGATTTTATAGATACGCAGTATTTT. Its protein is CASSLAGTDFIDTQYF.

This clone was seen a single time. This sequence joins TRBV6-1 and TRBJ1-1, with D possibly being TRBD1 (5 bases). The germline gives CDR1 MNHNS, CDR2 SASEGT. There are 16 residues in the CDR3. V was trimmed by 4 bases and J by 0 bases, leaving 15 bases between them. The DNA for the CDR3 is TGTGCCAGCAGTGTCTACAGGAGCTTCATGAACACTGAAGCTTTCTTT. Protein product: CASSVYRSFMNTEAFF.

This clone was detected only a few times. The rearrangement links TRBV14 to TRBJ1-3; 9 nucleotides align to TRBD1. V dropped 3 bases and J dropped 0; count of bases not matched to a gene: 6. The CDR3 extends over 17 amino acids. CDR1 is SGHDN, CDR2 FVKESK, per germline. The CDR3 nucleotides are TGTGCCAGCAGCCAGAGGACAGGGGTTCGCTCTGGAAACACCATATATTTT. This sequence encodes CASSQRTGVRSGNTIYF.

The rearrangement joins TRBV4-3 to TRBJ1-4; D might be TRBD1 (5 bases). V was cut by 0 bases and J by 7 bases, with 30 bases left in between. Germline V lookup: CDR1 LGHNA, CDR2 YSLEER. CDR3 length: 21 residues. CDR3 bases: TGCGCCAGCAGCCAAGAATCATCAGGTTCGACGGGCCTTGCGCAGGGTGAAAAACTGTTTTTT. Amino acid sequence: CASSQESSGSTGLAQGEKLFF.

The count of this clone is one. CDR3 loop: CASSYLPVLNNEKLFF. For the CDR3, the DNA is TGTGCCAGCAGTTACTTACCGGTCCTGAATAATGAAAAACTGTTTTTT. V and J are TRBV6-5 and TRBJ1-4; D not resolved. The CDR3 is 16 amino acids. Germline CDR1 is MNHEY and CDR2 is SVGAGI. V lost 1 base, J lost 4 bases, and 13 bases lay in between.